The 22 T cell receptor beta chains given below trace back to one sample, sequenced in a study of radiation and T cells in renal cell carcinoma. Time point indicated: blood 2 weeks post-SBRT. The treatment: 15 Gy SBRT to primary tumor, nephrectomy 4 weeks later. Some clones are missing from TCRdb's copy, which holds only in-frame ones; the method was immunoSEQ multiplex PCR. The sample lists 150,000 to 160,000 clones; approximately 86% were seen once. This specimen consisted of blood, obtained from a patient whose treatment included radiotherapy and nephrectomy. These receptors were obtained from a woman aged 50 to 65 with renal cell carcinoma.

This chain connects TRBV7-2 to TRBJ2-1; D unclear. Per germline, CDR1 SGHTA and CDR2 FQGNSA. The CDR3 contains 11 residues. The V end was cut by 5 bases, the J end by 3 bases, with 2 bases between. The CDR3 sequence: CASSNYNEQFF. CDR3 in DNA: TGTGCCAGCAGCAACTACAATGAGCAGTTCTTC.

This clone was observed once. The J gene is TRBJ1-1, the V gene TRBV18; the D gene is possibly TRBD1 (6 bases). The CDR3 runs 15 residues. Germline CDR1 reads KGHSH; CDR2 reads LQKENI. With 0 bases removed from V and 0 bases from J, the gap between germline ends came to 8 bases. CDR3 DNA: TGTGCCAGCTCACCACCCGGACAGATGAACACTGAAGCTTTCTTT. It specifies CASSPPGQMNTEAFF.

This clone was counted a single time. V and J are TRBV19 and TRBJ1-1, with D perhaps matching TRBD1 (5 bases). Trimming left V 7 bases short and J 2 bases short, with 14 bases between. The CDR3 has 14 residues. Germline V gene data show CDR1 as LNHDA and CDR2 as SQIVND (reference sequence). CDR3 DNA: TGTGCCAGTAAGCGGTTAGGGGAAAACACTGAAGCTTTCTTT. It codes for CASKRLGENTEAFF.

CDR3 sequence reads: CASSERGVGSYEQYF. For the CDR3, the DNA is TGTGCCAGCAGTGAACGGGGGGTTGGGTCCTACGAGCAGTACTTC. V and J are TRBV6-1 and TRBJ2-7, with TRBD2 matching 7 bases. CDR3 length: 15 residues. Germline V CDR1 and CDR2: MNHNS, SASEGT. J lost 1 base, V lost 2 bases, and 5 bases had no gene match.

This chain links TRBV25-1 with TRBJ1-2; D gene unclear. The CDR3 has 13 residues. Trimming shortened V by 4 bases and J by 3 bases, and 9 bases separated the two germline ends. The germline CDR1 and CDR2 sequences are MGHDK and SYGVNS. The CDR3 is CASSARRDYGYTF. The CDR3 region has the DNA TGTGCCAGCAGTGCCAGGAGAGACTATGGCTACACCTTC.

The chain uses TRBV5-4 and TRBJ1-6, with D perhaps TRBD1 (5 bases). The germline V gene encodes CDR1 SGHNT and CDR2 YYREEE (reference sequence). Trimming removed 1 base from V and 9 bases from J, with 11 bases in between. The CDR3 is made up of 14 amino acids. The CDR3 DNA reads as TGTGCCAGCAGCTTGCCGCCTCAGGGTTCACCCCTCCACTTT. This translates into CASSLPPQGSPLHF.

The chain links TRBV10-3 to TRBJ1-5; D gene unclear. V was pared by 3 bases and J by 1 base, with 10 bases between. The CDR3 extends over 15 amino acids. Germline V gives CDR1 ENHRY, CDR2 SYGVKD. For the CDR3, the DNA is TGTGCCATCAGTGAAGAGAGGGCAAGCAATCAGCCCCAGCATTTT. Encoded protein: CAISEERASNQPQHF.

The rearrangement uses TRBV6-1 and TRBJ1-1, with a possible D match to TRBD1 (6 bases). V gave up 6 bases and J gave up 1 base, with 15 bases separating them. This CDR3 has 15 residues. Germline V lookup: CDR1 MNHNS, CDR2 SASEGT. In DNA form, the CDR3 reads TGTGCCAGCAGCGCGACAGGAGGATGGAACACTGAAGCTTTCTTT. Its translation is CASSATGGWNTEAFF.

The CDR3 here is CASSPTILETQYF. The DNA for the CDR3 is TGCGCCAGCAGCCCTACTATTTTAGAGACCCAGTACTTC. This chain joins TRBV5-1 and TRBJ2-5; D is unresolved. V was clipped by 4 bases and J by 4 bases, with 11 bases between them. The CDR3 spans 13 residues. Per germline, CDR1 SGHRS and CDR2 YFSETQ.

This clone was counted between two and nine times. CDR3 sequence (DNA): TGTGCCAGTAGTATCGGGGGTTATGGTAATTCACCCCTCCACTTT. This encodes CASSIGGYGNSPLHF. The chain carries TRBV19 and TRBJ1-6; D may be TRBD1 (5 bases). The CDR3 spans 15 residues. Germline loops: CDR1 LNHDA, CDR2 SQIVND (reference sequence). The ends were cut back, 3 bases at V and 6 bases at J, with 12 bases in the middle. The full variable domain, its missing parts supplied by reference TRBV19 and TRBJ1-6, is DGGITQSPKYLFRKEGQNVTLSCEQNLNHDAMYWYRQDPGQGLRLIYYSQIVNDFQKGDIAEGYSVSREKKESFPLTVTSAQKNPTAFYLCASSIGGYGNSPLHFGNGTRLTVT.

This clone was detected only a few times. The chain joins TRBV5-1 to TRBJ1-3; possible D gene TRBD1, 5 bases. V lost 2 bases and J 1 base, leaving 7 bases between the germline ends. The length of the CDR3 is 14 residues. Germline CDR1 is SGHRS and CDR2 is YFSETQ. For the CDR3, the DNA is TGCGCCAGCAGCTTTGGGGGTTCTGGAAACACCATATATTTT. Its protein product is CASSFGGSGNTIYF. Complete variable domain (other parts from reference TRBV5-1 and TRBJ1-3): KAGVTQTPRYLIKTRGQQVTLSCSPISGHRSVSWYQQTPGQGLQFLFEYFSETQRNKGNFPGRFSGRQFSNSRSEMNVSTLELGDSALYLCASSFGGSGNTIYFGEGSWLTVV.

This clone has a single count. This chain joins TRBV19 and TRBJ2-7; 8 nucleotides agree with TRBD1. Trimming removed 3 bases from V and 5 bases from J; junction bases left unmatched: 6. Per the germline V gene, CDR1 is LNHDA and CDR2 is SQIVND (reference sequence). The CDR3 has 14 residues. This CDR3 reads CASSMRTGRHEQYF. The DNA of the CDR3 is TGTGCCAGTAGTATGAGGACAGGGAGGCACGAGCAGTACTTC.

This chain uses TRBV11-2 with TRBJ1-2; the D is unclear. Germline lookup yields CDR1 SGHAT and CDR2 FQNNGV. This CDR3 comprises 14 residues. V was trimmed by 1 base and J by 4 bases, leaving 10 bases between them. The DNA of the CDR3 is TGTGCCAGCAGCTTAGTAGGGTCCGTCTATGGCTACACCTTC. This encodes CASSLVGSVYGYTF.

J is TRBJ1-1 and V is TRBV6-1; D call uncertain. V lost 5 bases and J lost 7, with 11 bases in between. This CDR3 is built from 12 residues. Germline V CDR1 and CDR2: MNHNS, SASEGT. CDR3 in amino acids: CASSHRTDEAFF. DNA for the CDR3: TGTGCCAGCAGTCACCGGACGGATGAAGCTTTCTTT.

The V call is TRBV6-5, the J call TRBJ2-2; D perhaps matches TRBD1 (6 bases). Trimming removed 6 bases at V and 1 base at J, with 9 bases between. CDR3 length: 14 residues. CDR1 and CDR2 (germline): MNHEY, SVGAGI. CDR3 DNA: TGTGCCAGCAGCACGGGACAGAACACCGGGGAGCTGTTTTTT. Its translation is CASSTGQNTGELFF.

The J gene is TRBJ2-3, the V gene TRBV6-1; no clear D gene. Germline CDR1 MNHNS, CDR2 SASEGT. This CDR3 has 14 residues. Trimming took 4 bases from V and 3 from J, leaving 11 bases between them. The CDR3 protein is CASSGLFYTDTQYF. The CDR3 DNA follows: TGTGCCAGCAGTGGGCTTTTTTATACAGATACGCAGTATTTT.

The gene calls are TRBV15 and TRBJ2-2, with D tentatively TRBD2 (6 bases). V gave up 0 bases and J gave up 3 bases, with 11 bases separating them. CDR1 and CDR2 (germline): LNHNV, YYDKDF (reference sequence). The CDR3 covers 16 residues. The DNA for the CDR3 is TGTGCCACCAGCAGAGACCGAGGGACTTACACCGGGGAGCTGTTTTTT. This sequence encodes CATSRDRGTYTGELFF. The variable domain in full, with the rest retrieved from reference TRBV15 and TRBJ2-2, is DAMVIQNPRYQVTQFGKPVTLSCSQTLNHNVMYWYQQKSSQAPKLLFHYYDKDFNNEADTPDNFQSRRPNTSFCFLDIRSPGLGDTAMYLCATSRDRGTYTGELFFGEGSRLTVL.

J is TRBJ2-5 and V is TRBV25-1; TRBD2 matches 7 bases. Germline trimming cut 5 bases from V and 9 bases from J; bases unmatched to any gene: 0. Germline CDR1 reads MGHDK; CDR2 reads SYGVNS. The CDR3 spans 10 residues. CDR3 in DNA: TGTGCCAGCAGTCGGGGGGCCCAGTACTTC. Translated, it gives CASSRGAQYF.

The chain couples TRBV29-1 to TRBJ2-3; the D gene could be TRBD1 or TRBD2 (6 bases each). This CDR3 is 14 amino acids long. V lost 3 bases and J 7 bases, leaving 17 bases between the germline ends. From germline, CDR1 is SQVTM and CDR2 ANQGSEA. Here the CDR3 reads CSVEGTGQPNTQYF. The CDR3 coding sequence is TGCAGCGTTGAGGGGACTGGACAGCCTAATACGCAGTATTTT.

This chain connects TRBV2 to TRBJ2-7, with 7 bases that match TRBD2. Germline CDR1 reads SNHLY; CDR2 reads FYNNEI. The CDR3 runs 15 residues. J was trimmed by 1 base and V by 3 bases; bases with no gene match: 6. The CDR3 coding sequence is TGTGCCAGCAGTGAGGGGGGGACGGCGTCCTACGAGCAGTACTTC. As protein: CASSEGGTASYEQYF.

This clone turned up a few times. The chain couples TRBV9 to TRBJ1-4; D possibly corresponds to TRBD1 (5 bases). The CDR3 loop spans 15 amino acids. V was pared by 2 bases and J by 0 bases, with 8 bases between. CDR1 is SGDLS and CDR2 is YYNGEE in the germline V gene. CDR3 amino acids: CASSVEGTTNEKLFF. The CDR3 bases are TGTGCCAGCAGCGTCGAGGGGACAACTAATGAAAAACTGTTTTTT. Complete variable domain (other parts from reference TRBV9 and TRBJ1-4): DSGVTQTPKHLITATGQRVTLRCSPRSGDLSVYWYQQSLDQGLQFLIQYYNGEERAKGNILERFSAQQFPDLHSELNLSSLELGDSALYFCASSVEGTTNEKLFFGSGTQLSVL.

This chain uses TRBV11-2 with TRBJ2-5; D tentatively reads TRBD1 or TRBD2 (5 bases each). The CDR3 extends over 16 amino acids. Germline CDR1 and CDR2: SGHAT and FQNNGV. V was trimmed by 3 bases and J by 4 bases, leaving 18 bases between them. CDR3 residues: CASSLRGRERGETQYF. The CDR3 region has the DNA TGTGCCAGCAGCTTGAGGGGCAGGGAAAGGGGAGAGACCCAGTACTTC.